The next 16 T cell receptor beta chains were all read from a single sample in a study of T-cell memory formation after mild COVID-19. TCRdb re-derived calls from the 5' RACE reads in MiXCR, one entry per CDR3 protein. In the table there are under 70,000 distinct CDR3 sequences, roughly 9.9% of which are singletons. The source material was PBMCs or a T cell subset sorted from them (not recorded which). Source of these receptors: a man between 18 and 29 years old who had mild COVID-19 (a few samples of this study predate the infection). Cell type and time point are not known.

At least ten counts were recorded for this clonotype. The rearrangement joins TRBV27 to TRBJ2-5; D not resolved. The germline gives CDR1 MNHEY, CDR2 SMNVEV (reference sequence). Trimming took 5 bases from V and 1 from J, leaving 11 bases between them. The CDR3 length is 14 residues. The chain's CDR3 is CASSRKASQETQYF. DNA for the CDR3: TGTGCCAGCAGTCGAAAGGCGTCCCAAGAGACCCAGTACTTC.

This clonotype was observed at least ten times. The chain combines TRBV5-1 with TRBJ1-5; D gene ambiguous. Between the trimmed V and J ends, which lost 0 bases and 0 bases, there was a span of 7 bases. Germline CDR1 and CDR2: SGHRS and YFSETQ. This CDR3 comprises 15 residues. The CDR3 protein is CASSLDGDSNQPQHF. As DNA, the CDR3 is TGCGCCAGCAGCTTGGACGGGGATAGCAATCAGCCCCAGCATTTT.

This clonotype was found a few times. The CDR3 coding sequence is TGCAGTGCTAGAACCGGGACAGTAGCTTTCTTT. This gives the protein CSARTGTVAFF. The chain is built from TRBV20-1 and TRBJ1-1; 7 positions agree with TRBD1. The trim removed 2 bases at V and 10 bases at J, leaving 4 bases unmatched. Germline V lookup: CDR1 DFQATT, CDR2 SNEGSKA (reference sequence). This CDR3 spans 11 amino acids.

This clonotype was seen more than once but under ten times. V usage is TRBV4-1 and J usage is TRBJ2-1, with D perhaps TRBD1 or TRBD2 (6 bases each). Germline values: CDR1 MGHRA, CDR2 YSYEKL. The CDR3 extends over 13 amino acids. Trimming left V 1 base short and J 9 bases short, with 10 bases between. Written as DNA, the CDR3 is TGCGCCAGCAGCCAAGCGGGGGCCCTTGAGCAGTTCTTC. This encodes CASSQAGALEQFF.

In its sample, this clonotype was seen a few times. The chain employs TRBV28 and TRBJ1-2; D is unclear. This CDR3 comprises 13 residues. Germline assignment: CDR1 MDHEN and CDR2 SYDVKM. V lost 8 bases, J lost 4 bases, and 14 bases lay in between. CDR3 amino acids: CASATVVGYGYTF. In DNA, the CDR3 is TGTGCCAGCGCCACAGTGGTAGGCTATGGCTACACCTTC.

This clonotype was seen many times. The J gene is TRBJ2-5, the V gene TRBV5-1; D is unclear. The CDR3 sequence is 11 residues long. Germline V gene data show CDR1 as SGHRS and CDR2 as YFSETQ. The V end was cut by 2 bases, the J end by 5 bases, with 4 bases between. The CDR3 loop is CASSLEETQYF. The CDR3 DNA sequence: TGCGCCAGCAGCTTAGAGGAGACCCAGTACTTC.

For the CDR3, the DNA is TGCAGTGCTAGAAGCCTAGCGGGAGATACGCAGTATTTT. Protein product: CSARSLAGDTQYF. This rearrangement joins TRBV20-1 to TRBJ2-3; TRBD2 agrees at 8 bases. The germline gives CDR1 DFQATT, CDR2 SNEGSKA (reference sequence). The length of the CDR3 is 13 residues. The V gene end was trimmed by 2 bases and the J gene end by 5 bases; junction bases not matched to a gene: 3.

This clonotype rates as medium-sized. This chain joins TRBV5-1 and TRBJ1-1, with TRBD1 as a possible D gene (6 bases). V was shortened by 4 bases and J by 3 bases, with 13 bases between the two germline ends. Per the germline V gene, CDR1 is SGHRS and CDR2 is YFSETQ. The CDR3 is made up of 14 amino acids. The CDR3 protein is CASSTRGSDTEAFF. For the CDR3, the DNA is TGCGCCAGCAGCACCAGGGGCTCGGACACTGAAGCTTTCTTT.

This chain joins TRBV11-2 and TRBJ1-4, with no clear D. Germline-derived CDR1 and CDR2 are SGHAT and FQNNGV. The CDR3 length is 12 residues. Trimming cost V 1 base and J 7 bases, with 4 bases left between them. This CDR3 reads CASSLVVEKLFF. Written as DNA, the CDR3 is TGTGCCAGCAGCTTAGTAGTTGAAAAACTGTTTTTT.

The chain carries TRBV20-1 and TRBJ1-4; D uncertain. The CDR3 has 14 residues. CDR1 is DFQATT and CDR2 is SNEGSKA in the germline V gene (reference sequence). The V and J ends lost 2 bases and 5 bases respectively, with 12 bases between them. The CDR3 spells CSARPAIENEKLFF. The CDR3 bases are TGCAGTGCTAGACCAGCCATAGAGAATGAAAAACTGTTTTTT.

The chain is built from TRBV5-5 and TRBJ1-2; D gene ambiguous. V lost 2 bases to trimming and J lost 1 base, with 6 bases between them. CDR1 SGHKS and CDR2 YYEKEE come from the germline V gene (reference sequence). The CDR3 runs 13 residues. The CDR3: CASSFSFNYGYTF. CDR3 DNA sequence: TGTGCCAGCAGCTTCAGTTTTAACTATGGCTACACCTTC.

This chain connects TRBV6-2 or TRBV6-3 to TRBJ2-1; no definite D call. CDR3 length equals 12 residues. CDR1 is MNHEY, CDR2 SVGEGT, per germline. Trimming shortened V by 3 bases and J by 8 bases, and 8 bases separated the two germline ends. The CDR3 region is CASSYPVDEQFF. The CDR3 coding sequence is TGTGCCAGCAGTTATCCGGTGGATGAGCAGTTCTTC.

This clonotype has a handful of counts. V usage is TRBV7-9 and J usage is TRBJ2-1; 9 bases match TRBD2. V gave up 5 bases and J gave up 5 bases; unmatched junction bases: 7. From germline, CDR1 is SEHNR and CDR2 FQNEAQ (reference sequence). The length of the CDR3 is 15 residues. The DNA of the CDR3 is TGTGCCAGCAGCCCGGTAGCGGGGGCCGACAATGAGCAGTTCTTC. Translated: CASSPVAGADNEQFF.

This clonotype showed up just a few times. The chain links TRBV7-3 to TRBJ2-2; possibly TRBD2 for D (5 bases). Germline V CDR1 and CDR2: SGHTA, FQGTGA. The CDR3 is made up of 16 amino acids. V lost 0 bases to trimming and J lost 4 bases, with 12 bases between them. For the CDR3, the DNA is TGTGCCAGCAGCTTAACAACTAGTAGGAGCACCGGGGAGCTGTTTTTT. Its translation is CASSLTTSRSTGELFF.

V and J are TRBV2 and TRBJ1-4, with D possibly TRBD1 on 5 matching bases. The ends were cut back, 7 bases at V and 7 bases at J, with 13 bases in the middle. CDR1 is SNHLY, CDR2 FYNNEI, per germline. The length of the CDR3 is 13 residues. The CDR3 protein is CASMRGSGEKLFF. CDR3 in DNA: TGTGCCAGCATGAGGGGATCTGGTGAAAAACTGTTTTTT.

Ten or more counts support this clonotype. The chain joins TRBV29-1 to TRBJ2-1; 9 bases map to TRBD2. The CDR3 contains 15 residues. The trim removed 4 bases at V and 7 bases at J, leaving 11 bases unmatched. Germline CDR1 reads SQVTM; CDR2 reads ANQGSEA. CDR3 sequence (DNA): TGCAGCGTTGTCCGTCGGCGGGGGGGCGTGAATGAGCAGTTCTTC. It codes for CSVVRRRGGVNEQFF.